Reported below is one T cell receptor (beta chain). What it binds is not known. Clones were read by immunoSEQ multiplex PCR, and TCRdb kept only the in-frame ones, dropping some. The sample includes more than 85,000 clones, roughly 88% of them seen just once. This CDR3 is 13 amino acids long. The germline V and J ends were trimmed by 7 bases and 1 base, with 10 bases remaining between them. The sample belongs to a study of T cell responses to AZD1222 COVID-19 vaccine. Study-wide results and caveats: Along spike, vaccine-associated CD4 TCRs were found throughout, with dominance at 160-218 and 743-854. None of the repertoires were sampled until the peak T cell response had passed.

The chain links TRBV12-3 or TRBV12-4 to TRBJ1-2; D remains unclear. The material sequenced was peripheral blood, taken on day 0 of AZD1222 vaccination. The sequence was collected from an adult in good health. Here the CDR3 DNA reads TGTGCCAGCACTAACATTCTTAACTATGGCTACACCTTC. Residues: CASTNILNYGYTF.